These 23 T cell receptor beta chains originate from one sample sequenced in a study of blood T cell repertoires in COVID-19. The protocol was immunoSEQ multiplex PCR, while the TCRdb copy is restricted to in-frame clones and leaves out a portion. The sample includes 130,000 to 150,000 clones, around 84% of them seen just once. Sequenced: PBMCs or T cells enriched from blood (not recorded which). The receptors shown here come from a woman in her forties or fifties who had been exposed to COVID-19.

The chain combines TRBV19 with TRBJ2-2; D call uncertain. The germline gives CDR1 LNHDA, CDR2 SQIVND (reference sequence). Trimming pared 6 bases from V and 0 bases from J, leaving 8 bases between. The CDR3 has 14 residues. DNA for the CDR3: TGTGCCAGTAGGGGCTGGCCGAACACCGGGGAGCTGTTTTTT. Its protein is CASRGWPNTGELFF.

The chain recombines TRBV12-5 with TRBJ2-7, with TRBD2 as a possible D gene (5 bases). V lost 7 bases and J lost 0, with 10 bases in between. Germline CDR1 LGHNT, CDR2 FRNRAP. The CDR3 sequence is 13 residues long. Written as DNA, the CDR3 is TGTGCTAGTGCCCTTGGAGGCTCCTACGAGCAGTACTTC. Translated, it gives CASALGGSYEQYF.

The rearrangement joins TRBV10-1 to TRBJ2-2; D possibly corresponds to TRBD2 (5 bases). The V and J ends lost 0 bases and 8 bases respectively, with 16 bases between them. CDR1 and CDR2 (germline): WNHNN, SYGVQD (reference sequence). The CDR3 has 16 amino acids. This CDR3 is CASSESSGLAVGELFF. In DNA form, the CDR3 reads TGCGCCAGCAGTGAGTCAAGCGGCCTGGCAGTAGGGGAGCTGTTTTTT.

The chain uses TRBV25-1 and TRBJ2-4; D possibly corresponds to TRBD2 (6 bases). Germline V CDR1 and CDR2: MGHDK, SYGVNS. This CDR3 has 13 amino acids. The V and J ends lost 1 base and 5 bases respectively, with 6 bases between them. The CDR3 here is CASSEWGENIQYF. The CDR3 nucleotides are TGTGCCAGCAGTGAATGGGGGGAAAACATTCAGTACTTC.

The CDR3 region has the DNA TGTGCCAGCTCACGACTAGCGGGCGGCGAGCAGTACTTC. It translates to CASSRLAGGEQYF. The chain has TRBV18 and TRBJ2-7; 10 bases fit TRBD2. Germline CDR1 is KGHSH and CDR2 is LQKENI. The CDR3 length is 13 residues. V was pared by 4 bases and J by 6 bases, with 3 bases of the junction left unmatched.

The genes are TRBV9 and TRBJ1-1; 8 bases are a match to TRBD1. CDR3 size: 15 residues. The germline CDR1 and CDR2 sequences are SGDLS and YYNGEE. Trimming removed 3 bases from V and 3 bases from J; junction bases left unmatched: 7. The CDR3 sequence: CASSARTGPHTEAFF. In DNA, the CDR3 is TGTGCCAGCAGCGCCCGGACAGGGCCACACACTGAAGCTTTCTTT.

For the CDR3, the DNA is TGCGCCAGCAGGGGACAGGGGACAGATACGCAGTATTTT. Residues: CASRGQGTDTQYF. The chain is built from TRBV4-1 and TRBJ2-3; 10 positions agree with TRBD1. Germline V gene lookup returns CDR1 MGHRA and CDR2 YSYEKL. V gave up 6 bases and J gave up 3 bases; unmatched junction bases: 0. CDR3 length equals 13 residues.

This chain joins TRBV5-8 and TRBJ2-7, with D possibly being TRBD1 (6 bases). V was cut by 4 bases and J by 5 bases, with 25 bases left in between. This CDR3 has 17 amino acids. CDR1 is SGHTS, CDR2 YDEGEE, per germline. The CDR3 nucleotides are TGTGCCAGCAGCCCAAAGTCGTGGTCAGGGGCGTTCCACGAGCAGTACTTC. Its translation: CASSPKSWSGAFHEQYF. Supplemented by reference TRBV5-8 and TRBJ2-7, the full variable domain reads EAGVTQSPTHLIKTRGQQATLRCSPISGHTSVYWYQQALGLGLQFLLWYDEGEERNRGNFPPRFSGRQFPNYSSELNVNALELEDSALYLCASSPKSWSGAFHEQYFGPGTRLTVT.

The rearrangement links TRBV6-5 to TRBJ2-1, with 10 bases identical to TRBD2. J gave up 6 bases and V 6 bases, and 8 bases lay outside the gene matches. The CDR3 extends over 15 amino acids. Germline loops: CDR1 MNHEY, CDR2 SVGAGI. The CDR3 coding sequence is TGTGCCAGCAGAGGCCTAGCGGGAGAGAGCAATGAGCAGTTCTTC. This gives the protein CASRGLAGESNEQFF.

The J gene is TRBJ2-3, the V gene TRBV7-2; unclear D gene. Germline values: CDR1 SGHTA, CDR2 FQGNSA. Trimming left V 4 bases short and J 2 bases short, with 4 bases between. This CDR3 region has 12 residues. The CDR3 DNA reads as TGTGCCAGCAGCTCCAACACAGATACGCAGTATTTT. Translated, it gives CASSSNTDTQYF.

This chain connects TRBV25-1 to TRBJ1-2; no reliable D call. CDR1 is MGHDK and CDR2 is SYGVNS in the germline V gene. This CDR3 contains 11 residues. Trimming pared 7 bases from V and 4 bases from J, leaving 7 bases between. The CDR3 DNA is TGTGCCAGCACCCACGGCTATGGCTACACCTTC. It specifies CASTHGYGYTF.

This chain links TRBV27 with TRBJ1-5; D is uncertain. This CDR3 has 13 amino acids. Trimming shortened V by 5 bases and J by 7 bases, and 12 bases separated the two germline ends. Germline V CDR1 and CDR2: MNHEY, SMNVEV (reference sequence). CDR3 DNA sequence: TGTGCCAGCAGTGCATTTGCGGAACAGCCCCAGCATTTT. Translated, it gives CASSAFAEQPQHF.

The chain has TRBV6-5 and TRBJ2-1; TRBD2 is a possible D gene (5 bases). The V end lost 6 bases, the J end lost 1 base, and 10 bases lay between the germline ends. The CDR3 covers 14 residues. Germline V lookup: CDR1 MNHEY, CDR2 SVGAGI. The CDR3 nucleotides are TGTGCCAGCAGAAGAGGACTGTCCTACAATGAGCAGTTCTTC. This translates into CASRRGLSYNEQFF.

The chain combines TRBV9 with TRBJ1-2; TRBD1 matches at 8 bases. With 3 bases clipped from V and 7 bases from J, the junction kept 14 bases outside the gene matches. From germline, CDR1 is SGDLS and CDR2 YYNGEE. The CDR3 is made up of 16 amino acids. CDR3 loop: CASSALAGGHLGGYTF. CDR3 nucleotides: TGTGCCAGCAGCGCTCTCGCAGGGGGCCATTTGGGTGGCTACACCTTC. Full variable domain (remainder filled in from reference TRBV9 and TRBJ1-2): DSGVTQTPKHLITATGQRVTLRCSPRSGDLSVYWYQQSLDQGLQFLIQYYNGEERAKGNILERFSAQQFPDLHSELNLSSLELGDSALYFCASSALAGGHLGGYTFGSGTRLTVV.

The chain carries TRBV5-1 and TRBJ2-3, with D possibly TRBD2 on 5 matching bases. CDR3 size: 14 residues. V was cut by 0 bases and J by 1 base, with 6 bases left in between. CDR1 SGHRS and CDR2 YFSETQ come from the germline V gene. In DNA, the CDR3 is TGCGCCAGCAGCTTGGAGGGAGGCACAGATACGCAGTATTTT. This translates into CASSLEGGTDTQYF.

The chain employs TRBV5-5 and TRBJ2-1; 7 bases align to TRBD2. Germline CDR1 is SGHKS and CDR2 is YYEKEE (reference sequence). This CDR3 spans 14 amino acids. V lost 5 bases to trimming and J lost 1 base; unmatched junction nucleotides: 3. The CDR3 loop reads CASRLAESYNEQFF. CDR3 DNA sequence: TGTGCCAGCAGGCTAGCGGAATCCTACAATGAGCAGTTCTTC.

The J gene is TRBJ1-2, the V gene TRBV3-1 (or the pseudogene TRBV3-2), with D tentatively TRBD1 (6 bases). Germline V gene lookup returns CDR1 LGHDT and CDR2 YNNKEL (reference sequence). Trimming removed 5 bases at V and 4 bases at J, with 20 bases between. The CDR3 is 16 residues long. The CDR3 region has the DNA TGTGCCAGCAGCTCTACTTCCGGGACACGCCGCTATGGCTACACCTTC. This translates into CASSSTSGTRRYGYTF.

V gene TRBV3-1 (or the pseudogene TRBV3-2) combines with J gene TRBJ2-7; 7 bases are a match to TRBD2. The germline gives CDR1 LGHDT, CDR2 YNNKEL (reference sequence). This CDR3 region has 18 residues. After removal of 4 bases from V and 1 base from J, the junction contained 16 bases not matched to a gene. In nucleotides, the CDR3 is TGTGCCAGCAGCCCACTGGCGGGAGAACACTTGAAGTCCTACGAGCAGTACTTC. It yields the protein CASSPLAGEHLKSYEQYF.

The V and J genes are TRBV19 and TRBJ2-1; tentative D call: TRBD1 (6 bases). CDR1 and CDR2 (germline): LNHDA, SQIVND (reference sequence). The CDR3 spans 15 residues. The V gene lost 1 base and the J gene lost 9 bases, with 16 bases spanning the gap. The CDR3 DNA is TGTGCCAGTAGTATAGCGGTGGGGACAACGGGTGAGCAGTTCTTC. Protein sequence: CASSIAVGTTGEQFF.

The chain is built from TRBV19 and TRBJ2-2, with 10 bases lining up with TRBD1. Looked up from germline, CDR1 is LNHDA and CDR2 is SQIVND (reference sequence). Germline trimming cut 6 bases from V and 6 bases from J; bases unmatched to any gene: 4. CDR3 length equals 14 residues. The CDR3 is CASRRDRGAGELFF. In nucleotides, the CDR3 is TGTGCCAGTAGGAGGGACAGGGGCGCCGGGGAGCTGTTTTTT. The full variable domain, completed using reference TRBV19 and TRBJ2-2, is DGGITQSPKYLFRKEGQNVTLSCEQNLNHDAMYWYRQDPGQGLRLIYYSQIVNDFQKGDIAEGYSVSREKKESFPLTVTSAQKNPTAFYLCASRRDRGAGELFFGEGSRLTVL.

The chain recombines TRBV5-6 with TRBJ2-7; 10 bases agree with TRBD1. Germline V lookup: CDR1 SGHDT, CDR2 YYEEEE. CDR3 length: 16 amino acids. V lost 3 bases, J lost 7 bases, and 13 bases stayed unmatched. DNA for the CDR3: TGTGCCAGCAGCTCAACCGGGACAGGGGCTACCCGGGAGCAGTACTTC. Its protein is CASSSTGTGATREQYF.

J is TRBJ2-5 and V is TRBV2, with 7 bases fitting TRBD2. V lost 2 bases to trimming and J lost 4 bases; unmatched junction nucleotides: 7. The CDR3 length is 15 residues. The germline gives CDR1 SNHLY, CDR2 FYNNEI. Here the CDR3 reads CASSELSGRGETQYF. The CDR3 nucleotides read TGTGCCAGCAGTGAACTGTCAGGGAGGGGAGAGACCCAGTACTTC.

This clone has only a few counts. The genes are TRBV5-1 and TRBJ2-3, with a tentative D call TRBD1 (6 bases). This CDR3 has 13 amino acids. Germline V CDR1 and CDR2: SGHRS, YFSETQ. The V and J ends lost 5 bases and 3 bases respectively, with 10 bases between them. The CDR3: CASRSGTTDTQYF. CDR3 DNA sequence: TGCGCCAGCAGGTCCGGGACAACAGATACGCAGTATTTT.